Below are 5 T cell receptor beta chains sequenced from a single sample in a study of T-cell reconstitution after alpha-beta-depleted transplantation in children. The library targeted TCRbeta and was prepared with unique molecular identifiers. TCRdb reprocessed the PCR reads with MiXCR, giving one entry per CDR3 protein. The repertoire consists of some 6,900 distinct CDR3 sequences, with approximately 5.6% occurring once and the leading ten covering roughly 20%. The sample consisted of PBMCs, mostly from graft donor cells, taken 180 days after TCRalphabeta/CD19-depleted stem cell transplant. All receptors come from a child in the first two years of life who had a stem cell transplant for acute myeloid leukemia, so the T cells may come from the graft donor.

This clonotype has a count of ten or more. This rearrangement joins TRBV11-2 to TRBJ2-7; 9 nucleotides match TRBD1. V shed 0 bases and J 2 bases; nucleotides not matched to a gene: 5. The CDR3 consists of 16 residues. The germline gives CDR1 SGHAT, CDR2 FQNNGV. The CDR3 DNA is TGTGCCAGCAGCTTAGAGGGGGGGACAGGGACCTACGAGCAGTACTTC. Protein product: CASSLEGGTGTYEQYF.

This clonotype has more than one count but fewer than ten. The rearrangement joins TRBV7-2 to TRBJ2-7; 12 bases align to TRBD2. The CDR3 runs to 22 residues. The germline CDR1 and CDR2 sequences are SGHTA and FQGNSA. The trim removed 2 bases at V and 0 bases at J, leaving 20 bases unmatched. The CDR3: CASSLPSRTSGVPHISSYEQYF. The CDR3 DNA reads TGTGCCAGCAGCTTACCCTCCCGGACTAGCGGGGTCCCCCACATTAGCTCCTACGAGCAGTACTTC.

This clonotype occurred many times. This chain uses TRBV7-9 with TRBJ2-7; D gene uncertain. The CDR3 is 11 residues long. CDR1 is SEHNR and CDR2 is FQNEAQ in the germline V gene (reference sequence). V was pared by 11 bases and J by 3 bases, with 11 bases between. CDR3 region: CALGPLYEQYF. For the CDR3, the DNA is TGTGCCTTGGGCCCCCTCTACGAGCAGTACTTC.

This clonotype is medium-sized by share. This sequence joins TRBV10-3 and TRBJ2-1; 7 positions match TRBD2. The CDR3 length is 13 residues. Germline V gene lookup returns CDR1 ENHRY and CDR2 SYGVKD. The V and J ends lost 8 bases and 2 bases, in that order; junction bases with no gene match: 3. CDR3 loop: CAIGRGTYNEQFF. Written as DNA, the CDR3 is TGTGCCATCGGGAGGGGAACCTACAATGAGCAGTTCTTC.

This clonotype was seen repeatedly, ten times or more. V gene TRBV10-3 combines with J gene TRBJ1-5; D might be TRBD1 (6 bases). This CDR3 has 15 amino acids. Per germline, CDR1 ENHRY and CDR2 SYGVKD. The V and J ends lost 2 bases and 6 bases respectively, with 14 bases between them. Here the CDR3 DNA reads TGTGCCATCAGTGAGGCTACAGGGAGCGGTCAGCCCCAGCATTTT. Amino acid sequence: CAISEATGSGQPQHF.